The clone carrying this TCR beta chain is a singleton in its sample. The antigen is unknown. The data stem from a study of vaccination effects on CD4 cells after COVID-19. As for the study in general: Researchers drew samples from a few convalescent patients early and late after vaccination.

The authors isolated CD4+ T cells after roughly 10 days of culture. PCR confirmed that the person was infected with SARS-CoV-2 between March and December 2020. Each person got two doses of an mRNA SARS-CoV-2 vaccine, BNT162b2 or mRNA-1273. Data came from immunoSEQ multiplex PCR; TCRdb stores just in-frame clones and leaves some out. The sample lists approximately 40,000 clones, just over 75% seen once, with roughly 3.5% in the top ten. General study findings and limits: The authors studied few convalescent patients and collected no early post-infection timepoints. Marked clonal contraction was seen late after vaccination (in both infection- and vaccine-induced clones). New vaccine-induced clones were the main type among post-vaccine spike-reactive clones in convalescents.

The sample was CD4+ T cells from PBMCs cultured without peptide, taken after COVID-19 vaccination. The clonotype originates from a human donor who had a prior SARS-CoV-2 infection.

CDR3: CASSVDLGLIYNEQFF. Written as DNA, the CDR3 is TGTGCCAGCAGCGTAGACCTAGGACTCATATACAATGAGCAGTTCTTC. The V and J genes are TRBV9 and TRBJ2-1, with TRBD2 as a possible D gene (5 bases). The CDR3 extends over 16 amino acids. V was trimmed by 0 bases and J by 4 bases, leaving 14 bases between them. The germline CDR1 and CDR2 sequences are SGDLS and YYNGEE.